The 19 T cell receptor beta chains below all came from one sample that was sequenced in a study of early T cells in non-severe SARS-CoV-2 infection. TCRdb re-called the 5' RACE reads through MiXCR, storing one row per CDR3 protein. The repertoire has tens of thousands of distinct CDR3 sequences, under 15% of them found once; the top ten carry about 7.5%. The sample was whole blood. The receptors derive from an adult who was a healthcare worker with PCR-confirmed SARS-CoV-2 infection or an uninfected control (not recorded which).

V is TRBV10-1 and J is TRBJ2-5; D uncertain. There are 13 residues in the CDR3. The germline V gene has CDR1 WNHNN and CDR2 SYGVQD (reference sequence). Trimming pared 10 bases from V and 6 bases from J, leaving 18 bases between. CDR3 amino acids: CAIYPDRQKTQYF. CDR3 coding DNA: TGCGCCATTTATCCGGACCGTCAAAAGACCCAGTACTTC.

This clonotype has ten or more counts. The chain employs TRBV28 and TRBJ1-5; no firm D call. Germline CDR1 MDHEN, CDR2 SYDVKM. Trimming took 7 bases from V and 2 from J, leaving 15 bases between them. The CDR3 has 15 residues. In DNA form, the CDR3 reads TGTGCCAGCACCCAAGGGCTATATGGCAATCAGCCCCAGCATTTT. This encodes CASTQGLYGNQPQHF.

This clonotype came up a few times. The chain uses TRBV28 and TRBJ1-3; D ambiguous. The ends were cut back, 5 bases at V and 9 bases at J, with 8 bases in the middle. Germline lookup yields CDR1 MDHEN and CDR2 SYDVKM. The CDR3 sequence is 11 residues long. CDR3 nucleotide sequence: TGTGCCAGCAGTCCCCGCCGCACCATATATTTT. This encodes CASSPRRTIYF.

This clonotype was detected a few times. Here the CDR3 reads CSVGGLDIQYF. As DNA, the CDR3 is TGCAGCGTGGGAGGATTGGACATTCAGTACTTC. The rearrangement links TRBV29-1 to TRBJ2-4, with D possibly matching TRBD2 (6 bases). The CDR3 length is 11 residues. Germline lookup yields CDR1 SQVTM and CDR2 ANQGSEA. Trimming took 6 bases from V and 8 from J, leaving 11 bases between them.

This clonotype was counted many times. The chain recombines TRBV27 with TRBJ1-5, with a possible D match to TRBD1 (5 bases). Trimming stripped 3 bases from V and 0 bases from J, with 21 bases between. The length of the CDR3 is 19 residues. The germline V gene has CDR1 MNHEY and CDR2 SMNVEV (reference sequence). CDR3 in amino acids: CASSFSPPGASYSNQPQHF. The CDR3 DNA sequence: TGTGCCAGCAGTTTCAGCCCCCCCGGGGCCTCCTATAGCAATCAGCCCCAGCATTTT.

This clonotype occurred many times. The rearrangement links TRBV27 to TRBJ2-1; TRBD2 agrees at 13 bases. The CDR3 covers 17 residues. The germline gives CDR1 MNHEY, CDR2 SMNVEV (reference sequence). V lost 5 bases, J lost 4 bases, and 8 bases stayed unmatched. The CDR3 loop reads CASSPPPGLAGYNEQFF. The CDR3 bases are TGTGCCAGCAGTCCGCCCCCGGGACTAGCGGGGTACAATGAGCAGTTCTTC.

This clonotype was observed a handful of times. The rearrangement links TRBV2 to TRBJ2-1; TRBD2 matches at 10 bases. The junction had 5 bases not matched to a gene; V was cut back by 3 bases and J by 6 bases. Germline V gives CDR1 SNHLY, CDR2 FYNNEI. The CDR3 contains 15 residues. The CDR3 DNA reads TGTGCCAGCAGTGAGGGACTAGCGAGTGTCAATGAGCAGTTCTTC. This translates into CASSEGLASVNEQFF.

The chain has TRBV9 and TRBJ1-2, with TRBD1 matching 7 bases. CDR1 and CDR2 from the germline V gene are SGDLS and YYNGEE. With V trimmed by 3 bases and J by 3 bases, 2 bases remained unmatched. This CDR3 contains 13 residues. CDR3 region: CASSAGQHYGYTF. The CDR3 DNA sequence: TGTGCCAGCAGCGCGGGACAGCACTATGGCTACACCTTC.

V is TRBV11-2 and J is TRBJ2-1; D call uncertain. CDR1 is SGHAT, CDR2 FQNNGV, per germline. The CDR3 covers 15 residues. The V gene lost 1 base and the J gene lost 4 bases, with 11 bases spanning the gap. Written as DNA, the CDR3 is TGTGCCAGCAGCTTAGGCACAGCAGGATACAATGAGCAGTTCTTC. Protein product: CASSLGTAGYNEQFF.

The gene calls are TRBV10-2 and TRBJ2-5; 12 positions agree with TRBD2. The CDR3 is 15 residues long. The V segment lost 7 bases and the J segment 5 bases; nucleotides outside the gene matches: 8. CDR1 and CDR2 (germline): WSHSY, SAAADI. The CDR3 coding sequence is TGCGCCAGCAAACGACTAGCGGGAGATTCGGAGACCCAGTACTTC. Translating gives CASKRLAGDSETQYF.

This clonotype came up once. This chain links TRBV2 with TRBJ2-2; D not certain. The ends were cut back, 2 bases at V and 6 bases at J, with 7 bases in the middle. Germline V CDR1 and CDR2: SNHLY, FYNNEI. CDR3 length: 13 amino acids. CDR3 nucleotide sequence: TGTGCCAGCAGTGAATGGGGTGCCGGGGAGCTGTTTTTT. This sequence encodes CASSEWGAGELFF. Full variable domain (rest looked up from reference TRBV2 and TRBJ2-2): EPEVTQTPSHQVTQMGQEVILRCVPISNHLYFYWYRQILGQKVEFLVSFYNNEISEKSEIFDDQFSVERPDGSNFTLKIRSTKLEDSAMYFCASSEWGAGELFFGEGSRLTVL.

V is TRBV5-4 and J is TRBJ1-2, with D uncertain. Trimming removed 2 bases at V and 12 bases at J, with 2 bases between. The CDR3 has 8 residues. The germline V gene has CDR1 SGHNT and CDR2 YYREEE (reference sequence). CDR3 nucleotide sequence: TGTGCCAGCAGCTTAAACACCTTC. Translating gives CASSLNTF.

The rearrangement joins TRBV20-1 to TRBJ2-3; 7 bases are shared with TRBD2. Germline lookup yields CDR1 DFQATT and CDR2 SNEGSKA (reference sequence). V was pared by 8 bases and J by 11 bases, with 7 bases of the junction left unmatched. The CDR3 covers 10 residues. The CDR3 region is CSLTSGGQYF. The CDR3 nucleotides read TGCAGTCTTACCTCGGGGGGGCAGTATTTT.

A few counts support this clonotype. V and J are TRBV4-1 and TRBJ2-1; possible D gene TRBD1, 7 bases. Germline V gives CDR1 MGHRA, CDR2 YSYEKL. The CDR3 is made up of 14 amino acids. Between the trimmed V and J ends, which lost 2 bases and 9 bases, there was a span of 14 bases. The CDR3 loop reads CASSQPRGDPEQFF. The CDR3, as DNA: TGCGCCAGCAGCCAACCCAGGGGGGATCCTGAGCAGTTCTTC.

The chain employs TRBV5-1 and TRBJ2-2, with TRBD1 identical over 8 bases. Germline CDR1 and CDR2: SGHRS and YFSETQ. With V trimmed by 3 bases and J by 4 bases, 5 bases remained unmatched. The CDR3 has 15 residues. The CDR3 sequence is CASSSSGGTTGELFF. The CDR3 bases are TGCGCCAGCAGCTCTTCAGGGGGCACCACCGGGGAGCTGTTTTTT.

The rearrangement links TRBV7-9 to TRBJ1-1; a possible D gene is TRBD1 (5 bases). Trimming stripped 0 bases from V and 10 bases from J, with 9 bases between. The germline V gene encodes CDR1 SEHNR and CDR2 FQNEAQ (reference sequence). This CDR3 contains 12 residues. In DNA, the CDR3 is TGTGCCAGCAGCTTAGCGGGCGGGGGAGCTTTCTTT. Its translation: CASSLAGGGAFF.

This clonotype appeared many times. In nucleotides, the CDR3 is TGTGCTAGTGGAATGGGACAGGGGGGTAACACTGAAGCTTTCTTT. Residues: CASGMGQGGNTEAFF. The chain combines TRBV12-5 with TRBJ1-1; 11 bases fit TRBD1. J gave up 2 bases and V 6 bases, and 5 bases lay outside the gene matches. From germline, CDR1 is LGHNT and CDR2 FRNRAP. The CDR3 contains 15 residues. Supplemented by reference TRBV12-5 and TRBJ1-1, the full variable domain reads DARVTQTPRHKVTEMGQEVTMRCQPILGHNTVFWYRQTMMQGLELLAYFRNRAPLDDSGMPKDRFSAEMPDATLATLKIQPSEPRDSAVYFCASGMGQGGNTEAFFGQGTRLTVV.

The chain is built from TRBV19 and TRBJ1-1, with D possibly being TRBD1 (6 bases). CDR3 size: 13 residues. V was clipped by 10 bases and J by 4 bases, with 16 bases between them. Germline lookup yields CDR1 LNHDA and CDR2 SQIVND (reference sequence). In DNA form, the CDR3 reads TGTGCCACCGAGGGGGTTGGAGGCACTGAAGCTTTCTTT. The encoded protein is CATEGVGGTEAFF.

The chain carries TRBV7-3 and TRBJ1-1; the match to TRBD1 covers 7 bases. The CDR3 is 14 amino acids. Germline trimming cut 8 bases from V and 3 bases from J; bases unmatched to any gene: 9. CDR1 SGHTA and CDR2 FQGTGA come from the germline V gene. The CDR3 DNA follows: TGTGCCAGCTGCCCACGGCAGGGGGACACTGAAGCTTTCTTT. It translates to CASCPRQGDTEAFF.